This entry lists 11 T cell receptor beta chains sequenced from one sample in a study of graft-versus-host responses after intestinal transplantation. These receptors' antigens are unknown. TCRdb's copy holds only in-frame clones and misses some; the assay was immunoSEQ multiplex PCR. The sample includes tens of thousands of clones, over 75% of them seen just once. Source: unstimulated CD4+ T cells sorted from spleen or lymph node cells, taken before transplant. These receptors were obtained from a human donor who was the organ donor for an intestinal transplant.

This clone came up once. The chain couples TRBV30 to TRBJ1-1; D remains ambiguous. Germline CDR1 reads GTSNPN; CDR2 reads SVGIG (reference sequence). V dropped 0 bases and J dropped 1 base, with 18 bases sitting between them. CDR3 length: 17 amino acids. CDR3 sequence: CAWSVNRLPIRNTEAFF. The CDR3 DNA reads TGTGCCTGGAGTGTCAATCGACTCCCCATTAGGAACACTGAAGCTTTCTTT.

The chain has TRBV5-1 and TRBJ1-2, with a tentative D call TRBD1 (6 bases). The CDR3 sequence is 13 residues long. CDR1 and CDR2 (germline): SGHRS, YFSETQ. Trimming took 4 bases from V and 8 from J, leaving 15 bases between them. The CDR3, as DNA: TGCGCCAGCAGCGAGACAGGCAGTTTAGGCTACACCTTC. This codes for CASSETGSLGYTF.

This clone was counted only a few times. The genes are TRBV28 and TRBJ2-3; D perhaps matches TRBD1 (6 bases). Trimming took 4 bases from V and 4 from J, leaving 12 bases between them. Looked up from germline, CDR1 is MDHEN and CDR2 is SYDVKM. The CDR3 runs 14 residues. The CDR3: CASSYQGRADTQYF. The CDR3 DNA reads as TGTGCCAGCAGTTACCAGGGGCGGGCAGATACGCAGTATTTT.

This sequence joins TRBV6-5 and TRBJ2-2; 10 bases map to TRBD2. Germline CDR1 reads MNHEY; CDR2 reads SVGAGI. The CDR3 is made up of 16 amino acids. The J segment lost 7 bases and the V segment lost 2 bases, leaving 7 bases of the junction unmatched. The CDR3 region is CASSYRLAGVGGELFF. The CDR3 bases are TGTGCCAGCAGTTACCGCCTAGCGGGGGTGGGCGGGGAGCTGTTTTTT.

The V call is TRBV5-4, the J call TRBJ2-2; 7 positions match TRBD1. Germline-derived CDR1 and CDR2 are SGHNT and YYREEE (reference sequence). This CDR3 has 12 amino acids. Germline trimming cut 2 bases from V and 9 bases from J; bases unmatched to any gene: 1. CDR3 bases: TGTGCCAGCAGCTTACAGGGGAGGGAGCTGTTTTTT. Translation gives CASSLQGRELFF.

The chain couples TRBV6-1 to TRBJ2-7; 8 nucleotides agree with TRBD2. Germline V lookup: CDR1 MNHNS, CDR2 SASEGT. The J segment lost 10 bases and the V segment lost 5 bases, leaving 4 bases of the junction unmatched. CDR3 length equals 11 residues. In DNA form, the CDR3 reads TGTGCCAGCAGTTTCAGCGGGGGCCAGTACGTC. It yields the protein CASSFSGGQYV.

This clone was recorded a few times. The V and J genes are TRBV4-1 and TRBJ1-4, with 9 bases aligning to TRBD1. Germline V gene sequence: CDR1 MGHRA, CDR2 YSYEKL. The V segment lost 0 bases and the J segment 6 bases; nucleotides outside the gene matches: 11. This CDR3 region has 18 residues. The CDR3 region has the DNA TGCGCCAGCAGCCAAGATAGAGGAGGCGGGACAGGGTATGAAAAACTGTTTTTT. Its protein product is CASSQDRGGGTGYEKLFF.

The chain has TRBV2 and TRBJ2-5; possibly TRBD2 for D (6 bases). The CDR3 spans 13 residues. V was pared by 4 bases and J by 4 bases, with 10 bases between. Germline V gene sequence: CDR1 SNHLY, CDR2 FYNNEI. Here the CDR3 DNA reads TGTGCCAGCAGTGTTATGCGGGGAGAGACCCAGTACTTC. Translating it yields CASSVMRGETQYF.

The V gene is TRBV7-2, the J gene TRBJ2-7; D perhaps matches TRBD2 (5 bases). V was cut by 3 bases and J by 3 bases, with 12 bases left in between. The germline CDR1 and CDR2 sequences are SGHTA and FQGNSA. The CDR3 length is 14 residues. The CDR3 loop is CASSLGDVNYEQYV. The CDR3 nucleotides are TGTGCCAGCAGCTTGGGAGACGTAAACTACGAGCAGTACGTC.

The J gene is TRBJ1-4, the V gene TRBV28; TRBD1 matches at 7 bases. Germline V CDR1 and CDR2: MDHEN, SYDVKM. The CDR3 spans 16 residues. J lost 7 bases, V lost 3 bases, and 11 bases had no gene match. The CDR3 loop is CASSFSRSTGTEKLFF. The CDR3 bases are TGTGCCAGCAGTTTCTCCCGCTCGACAGGGACTGAAAAACTGTTTTTT.

Written as DNA, the CDR3 is TGTGCCAGCAGCAAAGGGACTGTATATAATTCACCCCTCCACTTT. Protein: CASSKGTVYNSPLHF. This sequence joins TRBV14 and TRBJ1-6, with a possible D match to TRBD1 (5 bases). Looked up from germline, CDR1 is SGHDN and CDR2 is FVKESK. Trimming took 5 bases from V and 4 from J, leaving 12 bases between them. The CDR3 runs 15 residues.